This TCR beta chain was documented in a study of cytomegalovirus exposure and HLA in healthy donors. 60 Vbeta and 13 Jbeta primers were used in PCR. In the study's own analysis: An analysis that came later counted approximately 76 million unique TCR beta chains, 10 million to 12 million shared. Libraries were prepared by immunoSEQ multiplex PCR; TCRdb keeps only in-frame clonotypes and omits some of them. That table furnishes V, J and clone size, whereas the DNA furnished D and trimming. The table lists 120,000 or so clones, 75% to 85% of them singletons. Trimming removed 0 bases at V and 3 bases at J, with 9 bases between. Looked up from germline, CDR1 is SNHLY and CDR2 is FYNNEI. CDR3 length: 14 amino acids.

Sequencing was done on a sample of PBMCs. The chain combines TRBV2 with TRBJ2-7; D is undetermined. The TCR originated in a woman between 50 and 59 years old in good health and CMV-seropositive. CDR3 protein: CASSEALGRYEQYF. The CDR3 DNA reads TGTGCCAGCAGTGAAGCGTTGGGCCGCTACGAGCAGTACTTC. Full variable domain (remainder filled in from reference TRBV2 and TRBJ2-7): EPEVTQTPSHQVTQMGQEVILRCVPISNHLYFYWYRQILGQKVEFLVSFYNNEISEKSEIFDDQFSVERPDGSNFTLKIRSTKLEDSAMYFCASSEALGRYEQYFGPGTRLTVT.